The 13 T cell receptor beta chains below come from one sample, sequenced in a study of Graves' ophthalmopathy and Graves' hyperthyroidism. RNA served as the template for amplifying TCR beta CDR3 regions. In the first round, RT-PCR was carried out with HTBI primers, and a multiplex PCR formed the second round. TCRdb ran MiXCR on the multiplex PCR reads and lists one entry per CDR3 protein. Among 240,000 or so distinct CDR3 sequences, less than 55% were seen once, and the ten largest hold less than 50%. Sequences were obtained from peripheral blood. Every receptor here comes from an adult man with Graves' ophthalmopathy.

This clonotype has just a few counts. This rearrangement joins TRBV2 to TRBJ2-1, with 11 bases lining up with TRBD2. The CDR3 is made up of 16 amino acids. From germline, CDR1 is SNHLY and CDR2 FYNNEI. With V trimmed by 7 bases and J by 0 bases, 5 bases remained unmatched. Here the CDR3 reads CASILAGGLSYNEQFF. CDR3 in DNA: TGTGCCAGCATCCTAGCGGGGGGCCTCTCCTACAATGAGCAGTTCTTC.

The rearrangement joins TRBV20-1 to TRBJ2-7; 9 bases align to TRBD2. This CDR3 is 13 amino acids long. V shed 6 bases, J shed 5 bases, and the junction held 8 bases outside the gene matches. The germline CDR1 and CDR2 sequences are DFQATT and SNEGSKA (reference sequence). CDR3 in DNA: TGCAGTGCCAGTAGCGGGAGTCACGACGAGCAGTACTTC. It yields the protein CSASSGSHDEQYF.

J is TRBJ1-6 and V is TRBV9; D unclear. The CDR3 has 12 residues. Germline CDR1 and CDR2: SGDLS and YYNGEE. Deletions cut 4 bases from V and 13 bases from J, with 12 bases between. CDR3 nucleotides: TGTGCCAGCAGCCAATTGGTAGGCCCCCTCCACTTT. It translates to CASSQLVGPLHF. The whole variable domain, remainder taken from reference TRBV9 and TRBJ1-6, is DSGVTQTPKHLITATGQRVTLRCSPRSGDLSVYWYQQSLDQGLQFLIQYYNGEERAKGNILERFSAQQFPDLHSELNLSSLELGDSALYFCASSQLVGPLHFGNGTRLTVT.

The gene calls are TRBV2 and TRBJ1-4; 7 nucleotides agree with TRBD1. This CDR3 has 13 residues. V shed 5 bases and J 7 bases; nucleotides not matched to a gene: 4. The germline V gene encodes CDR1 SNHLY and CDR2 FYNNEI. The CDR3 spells CASSFQGGEKLFF. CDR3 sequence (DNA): TGTGCCAGCAGTTTTCAGGGGGGTGAAAAACTGTTTTTT. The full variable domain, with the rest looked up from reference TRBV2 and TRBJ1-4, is EPEVTQTPSHQVTQMGQEVILRCVPISNHLYFYWYRQILGQKVEFLVSFYNNEISEKSEIFDDQFSVERPDGSNFTLKIRSTKLEDSAMYFCASSFQGGEKLFFGSGTQLSVL.

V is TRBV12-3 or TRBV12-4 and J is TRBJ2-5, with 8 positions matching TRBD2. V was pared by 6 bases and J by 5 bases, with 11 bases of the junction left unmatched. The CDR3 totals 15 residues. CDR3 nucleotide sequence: TGTGCCAGCAGGCTAGCGCGGGGGGAGCGGGAGACCCAGTACTTC. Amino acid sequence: CASRLARGERETQYF.

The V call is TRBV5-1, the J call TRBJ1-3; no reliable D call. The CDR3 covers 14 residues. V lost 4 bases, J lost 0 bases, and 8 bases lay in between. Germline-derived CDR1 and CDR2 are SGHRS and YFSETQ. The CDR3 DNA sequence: TGCGCCAGCAGCGCAGCTAGCTCTGGAAACACCATATATTTT. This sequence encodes CASSAASSGNTIYF. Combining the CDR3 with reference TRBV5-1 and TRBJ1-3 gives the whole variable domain KAGVTQTPRYLIKTRGQQVTLSCSPISGHRSVSWYQQTPGQGLQFLFEYFSETQRNKGNFPGRFSGRQFSNSRSEMNVSTLELGDSALYLCASSAASSGNTIYFGEGSWLTVV.

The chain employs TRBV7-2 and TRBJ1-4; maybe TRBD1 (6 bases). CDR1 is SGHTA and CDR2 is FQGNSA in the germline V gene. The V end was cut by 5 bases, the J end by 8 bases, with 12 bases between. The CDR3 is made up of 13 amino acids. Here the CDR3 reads CASSATRGEKLFF. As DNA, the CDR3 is TGTGCCAGCAGCGCAACGAGGGGGGAAAAACTGTTTTTT.

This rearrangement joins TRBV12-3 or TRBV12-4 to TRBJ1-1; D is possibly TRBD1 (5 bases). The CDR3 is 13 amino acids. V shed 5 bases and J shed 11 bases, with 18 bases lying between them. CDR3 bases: TGTGCCAGCAGTCTATCACAAGGGGTAGGGGCTTTCTTT. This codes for CASSLSQGVGAFF.

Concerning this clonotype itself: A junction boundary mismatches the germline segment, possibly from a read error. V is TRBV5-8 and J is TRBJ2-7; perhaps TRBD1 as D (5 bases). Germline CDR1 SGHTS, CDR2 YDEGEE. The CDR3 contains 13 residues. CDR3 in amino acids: CASSLGVVSEQHF. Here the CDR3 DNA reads TGTGCCAGCAGCTTAGGGGTGGTATCCGAGCAGCACTTC.

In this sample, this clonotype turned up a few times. For the CDR3, the DNA is TGCGCCAGCAGCCTTGACCCGAACACCGGGGAGCTGTTTTTT. This encodes CASSLDPNTGELFF. The chain recombines TRBV10-1 with TRBJ2-2, with no clear D. Trimming took off 6 bases at V and 0 bases at J, with 8 bases between the two ends. The CDR3 is 14 residues long. Germline V gene sequence: CDR1 WNHNN, CDR2 SYGVQD (reference sequence).

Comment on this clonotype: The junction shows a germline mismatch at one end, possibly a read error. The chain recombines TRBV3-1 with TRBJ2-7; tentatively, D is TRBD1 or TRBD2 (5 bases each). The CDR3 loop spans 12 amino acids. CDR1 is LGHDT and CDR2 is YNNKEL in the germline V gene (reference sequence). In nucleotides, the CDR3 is TGTGCCAGCAGCCAAGATTGGGGGTCGTTGCGCTTC. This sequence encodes CASSQDWGSLRF.

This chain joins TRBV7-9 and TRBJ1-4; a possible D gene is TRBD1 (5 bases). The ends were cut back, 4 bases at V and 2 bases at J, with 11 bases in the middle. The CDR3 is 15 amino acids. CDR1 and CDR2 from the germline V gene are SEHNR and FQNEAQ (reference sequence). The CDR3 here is CASSSSGATNEKLFF. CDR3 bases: TGTGCCAGCAGCTCCTCCGGGGCTACTAATGAAAAACTGTTTTTT.

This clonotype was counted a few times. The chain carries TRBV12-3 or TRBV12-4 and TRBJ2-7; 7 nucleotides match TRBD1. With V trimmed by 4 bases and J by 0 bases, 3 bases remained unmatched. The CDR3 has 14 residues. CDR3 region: CASSSGTVSYEQYF. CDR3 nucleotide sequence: TGTGCCAGCAGTTCCGGGACAGTCTCCTACGAGCAGTACTTC.